Below are 26 T cell receptor beta chains sequenced from a single sample in a study of blood T cell repertoires in COVID-19 (dated by TCRdb to 2020 to 2022). Receptor libraries were prepared by the immunoSEQ multiplex PCR assay. Drawn from immuneACCESS, this table holds only the in-frame rearrangements with V and J called that TCRdb kept. Clones are partly lost; checked studies trace under half to an unresolved V gene and leave the rest unexplained. This sample comprises about 100,000 clones, roughly 87% of them detected only once. About 6.7% of the sample belongs to the ten largest clones. The source material was peripheral blood. Receptor source: a man aged 18-30 years with COVID-19, enrolled during active disease.

The rearrangement uses TRBV6-5 and TRBJ1-2, with 7 bases fitting TRBD1. The J segment lost 4 bases and the V segment lost 4 bases, leaving 6 bases of the junction unmatched. Germline loops: CDR1 MNHEY, CDR2 SVGAGI. CDR3 length: 14 residues. CDR3 nucleotides: TGTGCCAGCAGTTCAAGGACAGGAGGCTATGGCTACACCTTC. It codes for CASSSRTGGYGYTF.

This clone came up once. This rearrangement joins TRBV7-9 to TRBJ1-5; tentatively, D is TRBD1 (6 bases). The CDR3 is made up of 16 amino acids. Germline-derived CDR1 and CDR2 are SEHNR and FQNEAQ (reference sequence). V was clipped by 4 bases and J by 1 base, with 14 bases between them. The CDR3 protein is CASSSGGTSSNQPQHF. The DNA of the CDR3 is TGTGCCAGCAGCTCGGGGGGGACATCAAGCAATCAGCCCCAGCATTTT. The variable domain in full, with the rest retrieved from reference TRBV7-9 and TRBJ1-5, is DTGVSQNPRHKITKRGQNVTFRCDPISEHNRLYWYRQTLGQGPEFLTYFQNEAQLEKSRLLSDRFSAERPKGSFSTLEIQRTEQGDSAMYLCASSSGGTSSNQPQHFGDGTRLSIL.

This clone has a single count. This chain uses TRBV4-2 with TRBJ2-7; no reliable D call. This CDR3 contains 12 residues. Germline V CDR1 and CDR2: LGHNA, YNFKEQ. Between the trimmed V and J ends, which lost 1 base and 6 bases, there was a span of 7 bases. The CDR3 nucleotides are TGTGCCAGCAGCCAAGGGAGTGGCGAGCAGTACTTC. Its translation: CASSQGSGEQYF.

The chain uses TRBV3-1 (or the pseudogene TRBV3-2) and TRBJ2-3; TRBD2 aligns across 15 bases. The germline CDR1 and CDR2 sequences are LGHDT and YNNKEL (reference sequence). The CDR3 contains 17 residues. The J segment lost 2 bases and the V segment lost 4 bases, leaving 4 bases of the junction unmatched. CDR3 protein: CASSPRTSGRVTDTQYF. Written as DNA, the CDR3 is TGTGCCAGCAGCCCCCGGACTAGCGGGAGGGTCACAGATACGCAGTATTTT.

The chain links TRBV19 to TRBJ2-3, with 7 bases that match TRBD1. Per the germline V gene, CDR1 is LNHDA and CDR2 is SQIVND (reference sequence). The J segment lost 4 bases and the V segment lost 5 bases, leaving 6 bases of the junction unmatched. This CDR3 spans 14 amino acids. CDR3: CASSPRQGPDTQYF. The CDR3 region has the DNA TGTGCCAGTAGTCCCCGACAGGGCCCAGATACGCAGTATTTT.

The V call is TRBV29-1, the J call TRBJ1-5; D ambiguous. The V gene's germline CDR1 is SQVTM and CDR2 ANQGSEA. This CDR3 contains 14 residues. V was shortened by 7 bases and J by 2 bases, with 15 bases between the two germline ends. The CDR3 sequence is CSALLRGGNQPQHF. The CDR3 bases are TGCAGCGCCCTCCTCCGCGGAGGCAATCAGCCCCAGCATTTT.

The genes are TRBV18 and TRBJ1-4; the match to TRBD1 covers 7 bases. J gave up 5 bases and V 3 bases, and 6 bases lay outside the gene matches. Germline V CDR1 and CDR2: KGHSH, LQKENI. CDR3 length equals 15 residues. The CDR3 reads CASSPPTGQNEKLFF. The CDR3 DNA is TGTGCCAGCTCACCCCCGACAGGGCAGAATGAAAAACTGTTTTTT.

In DNA form, the CDR3 reads TGTGCCAGTAGTAGGGACAGGGCAACCCCTCAGCCCCAGCATTTT. This translates into CASSRDRATPQPQHF. The gene calls are TRBV19 and TRBJ1-5, with 9 bases lining up with TRBD1. The V and J ends lost 4 bases and 6 bases, in that order; junction bases with no gene match: 7. The length of the CDR3 is 15 residues. Germline values: CDR1 LNHDA, CDR2 SQIVND (reference sequence).

This clone has a single count. V and J are TRBV7-2 and TRBJ2-1, with 13 bases that match TRBD2. This CDR3 region has 17 residues. V dropped 1 base and J dropped 0; count of bases not matched to a gene: 0. The germline V gene encodes CDR1 SGHTA and CDR2 FQGNSA. The CDR3 is CASSLGTSGSSYNEQFF. As DNA, the CDR3 is TGTGCCAGCAGCTTAGGGACTAGCGGGAGCTCCTACAATGAGCAGTTCTTC.

This chain uses TRBV18 with TRBJ1-2; no definite D call. The CDR3 spans 17 residues. Per the germline V gene, CDR1 is KGHSH and CDR2 is LQKENI. The V gene lost 2 bases and the J gene lost 0 bases, with 16 bases spanning the gap. The CDR3 coding sequence is TGTGCCAGCTCACCAGGAATTCTCACCCTAGCTAACTATGGCTACACCTTC. It encodes CASSPGILTLANYGYTF.

This chain uses TRBV28 with TRBJ1-2, with TRBD1 identical over 8 bases. Germline V gene data show CDR1 as MDHEN and CDR2 as SYDVKM. Trimming cost V 1 base and J 10 bases; bases outside gene matches: 11. This CDR3 spans 15 amino acids. Here the CDR3 DNA reads TGTGCCAGCAGTTTATTGGGAGGCGCAGGGGGCGTCTACACCTTC. It is translated as CASSLLGGAGGVYTF.

The chain combines TRBV6-4 with TRBJ2-7; 10 bases fit TRBD1. The CDR3 is 15 residues long. Trimming removed 2 bases from V and 4 bases from J; junction bases left unmatched: 5. The germline gives CDR1 MRHNA, CDR2 SNTAGT. CDR3 sequence reads: CASSDGDRGRYEQYF. CDR3 DNA sequence: TGTGCCAGCAGTGACGGAGACAGGGGGCGTTACGAGCAGTACTTC.

The V gene is TRBV11-2, the J gene TRBJ1-2; no definite D call. The CDR3 has 16 residues. Germline-derived CDR1 and CDR2 are SGHAT and FQNNGV. V gave up 4 bases and J gave up 2 bases, with 17 bases separating them. The CDR3 region has the DNA TGTGCCAGCAGCTCCCTGAGGGAGGGATGGAACTATGGCTACACCTTC. Protein sequence: CASSSLREGWNYGYTF.

The chain uses TRBV5-6 and TRBJ1-2; 8 bases line up with TRBD1. Germline V CDR1 and CDR2: SGHDT, YYEEEE. CDR3 length: 13 residues. J was trimmed by 4 bases and V by 2 bases; bases with no gene match: 1. CDR3 protein: CASSLGTGYGYTF. In DNA form, the CDR3 reads TGTGCCAGCAGCTTAGGGACAGGCTATGGCTACACCTTC. The whole variable domain, remainder taken from reference TRBV5-6 and TRBJ1-2, is DAGVTQSPTHLIKTRGQQVTLRCSPKSGHDTVSWYQQALGQGPQFIFQYYEEEERQRGNFPDRFSGHQFPNYSSELNVNALLLGDSALYLCASSLGTGYGYTFGSGTRLTVV.

The chain has TRBV7-2 and TRBJ1-2; weak D call: TRBD1 (6 bases). This CDR3 is built from 16 residues. Per the germline V gene, CDR1 is SGHTA and CDR2 is FQGNSA. V lost 7 bases and J 2 bases, leaving 20 bases between the germline ends. CDR3 in DNA: TGTGCCAGCACCCGGGAAATGGGGGGGCAAAACTATGGCTACACCTTC. Translating it yields CASTREMGGQNYGYTF.

The CDR3 here is CASSRSYSMNTEAFF. For the CDR3, the DNA is TGTGCCAGCAGTCGGAGTTATTCGATGAACACTGAAGCTTTCTTT. The chain has TRBV6-2 or TRBV6-3 and TRBJ1-1, with unresolved D. Per the germline V gene, CDR1 is MNHEY and CDR2 is SVGEGT. V lost 5 bases and J 0 bases, leaving 13 bases between the germline ends. The CDR3 has 15 residues.

A word on this clone: At one boundary the junction diverges from the germline segment, which might be a read error. The V and J genes are TRBV5-4 and TRBJ1-4, with no clear D. CDR1 is SGHNT and CDR2 is YYREEE in the germline V gene (reference sequence). The CDR3 contains 15 residues. The CDR3 is CASSQTLATNEKLLF. CDR3 coding DNA: TGTGCCAGCAGCCAGACTTTAGCAACTAATGAAAAACTGCTTTTT.

The chain is built from TRBV20-1 and TRBJ2-3, with 14 bases aligning to TRBD2. V dropped 3 bases and J dropped 3; count of bases not matched to a gene: 5. This CDR3 is 16 amino acids long. Per the germline V gene, CDR1 is DFQATT and CDR2 is SNEGSKA (reference sequence). The CDR3: CSASARLAGGTDTQYF. CDR3 DNA sequence: TGCAGTGCTAGTGCCCGACTAGCGGGAGGGACAGATACGCAGTATTTT.

This chain connects TRBV19 to TRBJ2-7, with TRBD1 matching 10 bases. V lost 2 bases, J lost 5 bases, and 6 bases stayed unmatched. Germline V gene sequence: CDR1 LNHDA, CDR2 SQIVND (reference sequence). The CDR3 loop spans 15 amino acids. The CDR3 bases are TGTGCCAGTAGTATACCGGGACAGGGGAGTGACGAGCAGTACTTC. This gives the protein CASSIPGQGSDEQYF.

V usage is TRBV28 and J usage is TRBJ1-1; 8 nucleotides line up with TRBD1. Germline V gene lookup returns CDR1 MDHEN and CDR2 SYDVKM. This CDR3 is 15 amino acids long. After removal of 5 bases from V and 1 base from J, the junction contained 6 bases not matched to a gene. As DNA, the CDR3 is TGTGCCAGCAGTACGGGGACAGGACGGAACACTGAAGCTTTCTTT. This sequence encodes CASSTGTGRNTEAFF.

The V and J genes are TRBV28 and TRBJ2-7; 9 bases match TRBD1. The germline CDR1 and CDR2 sequences are MDHEN and SYDVKM. The J segment lost 4 bases and the V segment lost 7 bases, leaving 5 bases of the junction unmatched. This CDR3 comprises 13 residues. Here the CDR3 reads CASNRDRAYEQYF. The CDR3 nucleotides read TGTGCCAGCAACCGGGACAGGGCTTACGAGCAGTACTTC.

The J gene is TRBJ2-1, the V gene TRBV19; D unresolved. CDR3 length: 13 residues. V lost 8 bases to trimming and J lost 1 base, with 9 bases between them. Germline CDR1 is LNHDA and CDR2 is SQIVND (reference sequence). The CDR3, as DNA: TGTGCCAGTTCTGGCGGATCCTACAATGAGCAGTTCTTC. Translated, it gives CASSGGSYNEQFF.

The chain carries TRBV9 and TRBJ2-2; a possible D gene is TRBD1 (6 bases). This CDR3 region has 15 residues. The V end lost 4 bases, the J end lost 7 bases, and 17 bases lay between the germline ends. In germline, CDR1 is SGDLS, CDR2 YYNGEE. CDR3 sequence reads: CASSPLRPRGGELFF. The CDR3 nucleotides read TGTGCCAGCAGCCCTCTCAGACCCAGGGGCGGGGAGCTGTTTTTT.

The rearrangement joins TRBV28 to TRBJ2-1; maybe TRBD2 (5 bases). Germline V gene data show CDR1 as MDHEN and CDR2 as SYDVKM. The V end lost 2 bases, the J end lost 0 bases, and 11 bases lay between the germline ends. CDR3 size: 16 residues. In DNA form, the CDR3 reads TGTGCCAGCAGTTTACCAGCGGAGAGCTCCTACAATGAGCAGTTCTTC. Translation gives CASSLPAESSYNEQFF.

The chain carries TRBV6-2 or TRBV6-3 and TRBJ2-2, with TRBD2 matching over 8 bases. Germline CDR1 reads MNHEY; CDR2 reads SVGEGT. Trimming cost V 4 bases and J 5 bases; bases outside gene matches: 9. This CDR3 has 16 amino acids. This CDR3 reads CASSSSGGRGTGELFF. For the CDR3, the DNA is TGTGCCAGCAGTTCGTCGGGGGGGAGAGGGACCGGGGAGCTGTTTTTT.

CDR3: CASSLGTSAVLDEQFF. CDR3 DNA: TGTGCCAGCAGCTTAGGGACTAGCGCGGTGTTGGATGAGCAGTTCTTC. The chain employs TRBV5-4 and TRBJ2-1; 10 bases align to TRBD2. The CDR3 consists of 16 residues. The V and J ends lost 2 bases and 8 bases, in that order; junction bases with no gene match: 10. Germline-derived CDR1 and CDR2 are SGHNT and YYREEE (reference sequence). Full variable domain (missing parts from reference TRBV5-4 and TRBJ2-1): ETGVTQSPTHLIKTRGQQVTLRCSSQSGHNTVSWYQQALGQGPQFIFQYYREEENGRGNFPPRFSGLQFPNYSSELNVNALELDDSALYLCASSLGTSAVLDEQFFGPGTRLTVL.